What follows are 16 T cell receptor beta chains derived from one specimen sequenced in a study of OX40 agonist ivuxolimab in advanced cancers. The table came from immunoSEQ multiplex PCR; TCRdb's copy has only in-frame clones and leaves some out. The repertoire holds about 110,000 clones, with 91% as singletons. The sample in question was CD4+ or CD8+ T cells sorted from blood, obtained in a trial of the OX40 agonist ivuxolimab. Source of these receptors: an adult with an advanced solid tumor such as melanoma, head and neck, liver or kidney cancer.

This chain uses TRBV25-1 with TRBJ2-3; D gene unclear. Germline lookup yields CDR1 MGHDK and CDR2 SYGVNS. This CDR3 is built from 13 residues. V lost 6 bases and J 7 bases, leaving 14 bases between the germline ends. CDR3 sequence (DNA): TGTGCCAGCAGCTCCGGACGTGGATATACGCAGTATTTT. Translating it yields CASSSGRGYTQYF.

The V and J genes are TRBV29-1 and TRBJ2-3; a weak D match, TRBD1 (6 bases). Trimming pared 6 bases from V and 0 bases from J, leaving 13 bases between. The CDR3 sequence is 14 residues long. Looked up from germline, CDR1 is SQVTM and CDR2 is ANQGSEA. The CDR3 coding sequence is TGCAGCGTGGGAGACAGGTTGAGCACAGATACGCAGTATTTT. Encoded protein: CSVGDRLSTDTQYF.

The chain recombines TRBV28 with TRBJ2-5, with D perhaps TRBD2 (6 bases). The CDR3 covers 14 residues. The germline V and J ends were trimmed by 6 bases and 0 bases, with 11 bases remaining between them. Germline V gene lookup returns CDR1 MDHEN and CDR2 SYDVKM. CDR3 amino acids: CASSLGSYQETQYF. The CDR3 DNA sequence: TGTGCCAGCAGCCTCGGGAGCTACCAAGAGACCCAGTACTTC.

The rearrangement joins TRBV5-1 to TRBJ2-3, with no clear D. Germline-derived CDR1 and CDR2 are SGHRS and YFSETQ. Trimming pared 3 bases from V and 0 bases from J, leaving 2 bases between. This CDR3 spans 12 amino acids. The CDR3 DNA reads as TGCGCCAGCAGCTGGAGCACAGATACGCAGTATTTT. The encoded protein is CASSWSTDTQYF.

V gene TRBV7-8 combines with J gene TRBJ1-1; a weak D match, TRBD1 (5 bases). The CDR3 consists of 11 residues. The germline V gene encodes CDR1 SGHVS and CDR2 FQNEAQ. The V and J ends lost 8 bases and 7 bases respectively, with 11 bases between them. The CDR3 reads CASRDRSEAFF. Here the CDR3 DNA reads TGTGCCAGCCGAGACAGAAGTGAAGCTTTCTTT.

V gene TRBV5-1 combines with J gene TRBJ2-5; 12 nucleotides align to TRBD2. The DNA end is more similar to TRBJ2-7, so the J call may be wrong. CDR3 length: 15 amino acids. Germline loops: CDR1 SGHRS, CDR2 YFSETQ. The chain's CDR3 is CASSLRLAGVDEQYF. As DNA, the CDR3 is TGCGCCAGCAGCTTGAGACTAGCGGGAGTGGACGAGCAGTACTTC.

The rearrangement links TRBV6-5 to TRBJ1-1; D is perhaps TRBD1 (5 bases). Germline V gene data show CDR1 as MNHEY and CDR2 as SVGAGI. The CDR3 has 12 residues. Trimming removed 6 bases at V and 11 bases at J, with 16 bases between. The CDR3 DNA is TGTGCCAGCAGGGGGGGGAGGGGTTCGGCTTTCTTT. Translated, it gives CASRGGRGSAFF.

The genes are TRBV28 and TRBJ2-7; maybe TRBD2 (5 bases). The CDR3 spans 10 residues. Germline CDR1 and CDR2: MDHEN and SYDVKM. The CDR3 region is CLVGAYEQYF. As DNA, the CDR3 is TGTCTCGTGGGAGCCTACGAGCAGTACTTC.

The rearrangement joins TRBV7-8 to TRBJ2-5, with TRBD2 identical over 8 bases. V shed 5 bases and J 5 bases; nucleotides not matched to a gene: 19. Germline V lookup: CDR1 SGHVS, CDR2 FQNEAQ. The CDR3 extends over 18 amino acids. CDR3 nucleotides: TGTGCCAGCAGCCCCCCTAGCGGGCGGGCTCCCCCGAGGGAGACCCAGTACTTC. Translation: CASSPPSGRAPPRETQYF.

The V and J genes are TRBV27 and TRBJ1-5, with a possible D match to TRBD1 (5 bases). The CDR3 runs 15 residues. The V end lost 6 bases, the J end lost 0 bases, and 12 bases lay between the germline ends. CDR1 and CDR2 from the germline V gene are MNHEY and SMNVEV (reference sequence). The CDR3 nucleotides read TGTGCCAGCAGACCAGGGTTCGATAGCAATCAGCCCCAGCATTTT. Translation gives CASRPGFDSNQPQHF.

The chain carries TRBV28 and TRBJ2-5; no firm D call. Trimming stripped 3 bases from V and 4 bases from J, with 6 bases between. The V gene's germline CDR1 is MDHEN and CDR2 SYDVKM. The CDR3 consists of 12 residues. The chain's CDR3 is CASSLVIETQYF. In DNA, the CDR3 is TGTGCCAGCAGTTTGGTGATAGAGACCCAGTACTTC.

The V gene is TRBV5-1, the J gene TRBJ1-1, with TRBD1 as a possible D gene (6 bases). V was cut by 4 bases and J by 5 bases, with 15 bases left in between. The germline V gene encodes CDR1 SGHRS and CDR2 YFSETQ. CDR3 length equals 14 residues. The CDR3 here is CASSNQDQGTEAFF. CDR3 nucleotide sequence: TGCGCCAGCAGCAATCAGGATCAGGGGACTGAAGCTTTCTTT.

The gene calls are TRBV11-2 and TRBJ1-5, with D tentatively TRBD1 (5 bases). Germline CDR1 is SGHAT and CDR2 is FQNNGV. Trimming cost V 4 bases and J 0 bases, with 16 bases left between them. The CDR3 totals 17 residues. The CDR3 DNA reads TGTGCCAGCAGCTCTTCTCAAGACAGCTATAGCAATCAGCCCCAGCATTTT. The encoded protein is CASSSSQDSYSNQPQHF.

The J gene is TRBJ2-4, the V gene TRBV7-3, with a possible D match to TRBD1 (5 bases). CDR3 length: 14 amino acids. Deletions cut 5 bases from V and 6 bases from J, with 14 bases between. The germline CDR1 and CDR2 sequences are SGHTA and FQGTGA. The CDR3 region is CASSPTAGINIQYF. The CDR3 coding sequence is TGTGCCAGCAGCCCGACGGCAGGGATAAACATTCAGTACTTC.

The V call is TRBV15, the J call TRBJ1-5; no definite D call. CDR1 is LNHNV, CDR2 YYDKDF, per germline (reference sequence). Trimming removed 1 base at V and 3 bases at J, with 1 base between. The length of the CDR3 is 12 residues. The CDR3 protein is CATSRVNQPQHF. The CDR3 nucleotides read TGTGCCACCAGCAGAGTCAATCAGCCCCAGCATTTT.

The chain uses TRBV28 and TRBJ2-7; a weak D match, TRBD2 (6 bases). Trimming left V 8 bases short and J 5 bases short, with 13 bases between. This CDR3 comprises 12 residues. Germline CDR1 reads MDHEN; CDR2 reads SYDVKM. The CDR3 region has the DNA TGTGCCAGCCTGGGGGGTTTTCACGAGCAGTACTTC. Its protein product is CASLGGFHEQYF.